This is a list of T cell receptor beta chains from one sample in a study of neoadjuvant nivolumab and ipilimumab in lung cancer. Libraries were prepared by immunoSEQ multiplex PCR; TCRdb keeps only in-frame clonotypes and omits some of them. The sample carries 2,000 or so clones, over 75% recorded once. The input for sequencing was adjacent normal lung tissue, taken after neoadjuvant nivolumab, alone or with ipilimumab, at or shortly before surgery. The receptors were sampled from an adult with non-small cell lung cancer. CDR3s include the opening cysteine and the closing phenylalanine or tryptophan. The D gene is left open where the match is weak. For some rows the clone size is stated as once, few or many, or as a class when expanded; others skip it.

TRBJ2-7,TRBV28,-,TRBD1,CASSPPGQGTYEQYF,TGTGCCAGCAGTCCCCCGGGACAGGGTACCTACGAGCAGTACTTC
TRBJ2-7,TRBV5-4,-,-,CASSLGSGSSYEQYF,TGTGCCAGCAGCTTAGGTTCTGGCAGCTCCTACGAGCAGTACTTC
TRBJ1-1,TRBV6-6,-,TRBD1,CASSLGQGAIGTEAFF,TGTGCCAGCAGTCTAGGACAGGGGGCTATAGGCACTGAAGCTTTCTTT
TRBJ1-1,TRBV7-2,-,-,CASSLAGTEAFF,TGTGCCAGCAGCTTAGCAGGAACTGAAGCTTTCTTT
TRBJ1-1,TRBV5-1,-,TRBD1,CASRSSGGGTEAFF,TGCGCCAGCAGGTCCTCAGGGGGCGGCACTGAAGCTTTCTTT
TRBJ2-2,TRBV7-2,-,-,CASSADFSTGELFF,TGTGCCAGCAGTGCGGATTTCTCCACCGGGGAGCTGTTTTTT
TRBJ2-5,TRBV19,-,TRBD2,CASREAGVGETQYF,TGTGCCAGTAGGGAAGCGGGAGTGGGGGAGACCCAGTACTTC
TRBJ2-1,TRBV7-2,once,TRBD2,CASSLGRREVFQFF,TGTGCCAGCAGCTTAGGACGCCGGGAGGTGTTTCAGTTCTTC
TRBJ1-4,TRBV19,-,TRBD1,CATDRGPNEKLFF,TGTGCCACCGACAGGGGGCCTAATGAAAAACTGTTTTTT
TRBJ2-7,TRBV15,-,-,CATSRETAPGLEQYF,TGTGCCACCAGCAGGGAGACAGCCCCGGGGCTCGAGCAGTACTTC
TRBJ2-7,TRBV13,-,-,CASSLGDSPYEQYF,TGTGCCAGCAGCTTAGGGGACAGCCCCTACGAGCAGTACTTC
TRBJ1-5,TRBV6-1,-,TRBD1,CASSEPGNLGQSISNQPQHF,TGTGCCAGCAGTGAACCAGGGAATTTGGGACAGTCTATTAGCAATCAGCCCCAGCATTTT
TRBJ2-1,TRBV30,-,TRBD2,CAWEREGNNEQFF,TGTGCCTGGGAGCGGGAGGGGAACAATGAGCAGTTCTTC
TRBJ2-7,TRBV28,-,-,CASSLLGDKGYEQYF,TGTGCCAGCAGTTTATTGGGAGATAAAGGCTACGAGCAGTACTTC
TRBJ1-4,TRBV11-2,-,TRBD1,CASSLGTGTVGEKLFF,TGTGCCAGCAGCTTAGGAACCGGGACAGTTGGAGAAAAACTGTTTTTT
TRBJ1-5,TRBV9,-,TRBD1,CASSVGQMSNQPQHF,TGTGCCAGCAGCGTGGGACAGATGAGCAATCAGCCCCAGCATTTT
TRBJ1-5,TRBV6-6,-,TRBD1,CASRQGNNQPQHF,TGTGCCAGCCGACAGGGAAACAATCAGCCCCAGCATTTT
TRBJ2-1,TRBV28,-,TRBD2,CASRLAGSYNEQFF,TGTGCCAGCAGGCTAGCGGGCTCCTACAATGAGCAGTTCTTC
TRBJ2-2,TRBV7-2,-,TRBD2,CASSSGLGAGELFF,TGTGCCAGCAGCTCGGGACTAGGGGCCGGGGAGCTGTTTTTT
TRBJ1-1,TRBV19,-,-,CASSTSGTGEAFF,TGTGCCAGTAGTACCTCCGGGACGGGCGAAGCTTTCTTT
TRBJ2-3,TRBV4-3,-,-,CASSQDFSELAVFTDTQYF,TGCGCCAGCAGCCAAGATTTTTCGGAACTAGCAGTTTTCACAGATACGCAGTATTTT
TRBJ2-3,TRBV7-2,-,-,CASSLEQLSTDTQYF,TGTGCCAGCAGCTTAGAACAGCTTAGCACAGATACGCAGTATTTT
TRBJ2-7,TRBV28,-,TRBD1,CASSPYRGEQYF,TGTGCCAGCAGTCCGTACAGGGGCGAGCAGTACTTC
TRBJ2-3,TRBV7-8,-,TRBD1,CASSRGQGAADTQYF,TGTGCCAGCAGCCGGGGACAGGGGGCTGCAGATACGCAGTATTTT
TRBJ2-1,TRBV7-6,-,TRBD2,CASGREGTYNEQFF,TGTGCCAGCGGAAGGGAGGGGACCTACAATGAGCAGTTCTTC
TRBJ2-1,TRBV18,-,-,CASSPERAEQFF,TGTGCCAGCTCACCCGAGCGGGCTGAGCAGTTCTTC
TRBJ2-1,TRBV18,few,TRBD2,CASSQGQTGTSDNEQFF,TGTGCCAGCTCACAGGGACAGACCGGGACTAGCGACAATGAGCAGTTCTTC
TRBJ1-4,TRBV14,once,-,CASSQRDGYEKLFF,TGTGCCAGCAGCCAAAGGGACGGCTATGAAAAACTGTTTTTT
TRBJ2-7,TRBV27,once,TRBD2,CASSLGLAGPNYEQYF,TGTGCCAGCAGTTTAGGACTAGCGGGGCCTAACTACGAGCAGTACTTC
TRBJ2-2,TRBV5-1,-,TRBD1,CASSGVSGTAPGELFF,TGCGCCAGCAGTGGGGTCTCTGGGACAGCCCCCGGGGAGCTGTTTTTT
TRBJ2-5,TRBV9,-,-,CASSVGERAEETQYF,TGTGCCAGCAGCGTTGGCGAGCGGGCTGAAGAGACCCAGTACTTC
TRBJ2-3,TRBV4-1,-,TRBD2,CASSPGLAGGGTDTQYF,TGCGCCAGCAGCCCAGGACTAGCGGGAGGGGGCACAGATACGCAGTATTTT
TRBJ2-7,TRBV9,-,TRBD2,CASSSGTSGLYEQYF,TGTGCCAGCAGCTCAGGGACTAGCGGACTCTACGAGCAGTACTTC
TRBJ2-1,TRBV2,-,-,CASSEENEQFF,TGTGCCAGCAGTGAAGAGAATGAGCAGTTCTTC
TRBJ2-1,TRBV20-1,few,-,CSARVIDSLFF,TGCAGTGCTAGAGTCATAGACAGTTTGTTCTTC
TRBJ1-1,TRBV6-1,-,-,CASSEMAAGALGTEAFF,TGTGCCAGCAGTGAAATGGCAGCAGGGGCGTTGGGCACTGAAGCTTTCTTT
TRBJ2-7,TRBV2,-,-,CASRNDLTYEQYF,TGTGCCAGCAGAAACGACTTAACCTACGAGCAGTACTTC
TRBJ1-1,TRBV28,-,-,CASMWDMNTEAFF,TGTGCCAGCATGTGGGATATGAACACTGAAGCTTTCTTT
TRBJ1-4,TRBV4-3,-,-,CASSRTAGEEKLFF,TGCGCCAGCAGCCGGACAGCGGGGGAAGAAAAACTGTTTTTT
TRBJ2-7,TRBV28,few,-,CASSPPGMGATREQYF,TGTGCCAGCAGTCCCCCAGGGATGGGAGCGACGCGGGAGCAGTACTTC
TRBJ2-3,TRBV6-4,-,TRBD2,CASSVASGGTDTQYF,TGTGCCAGCAGTGTAGCTAGCGGGGGCACAGATACGCAGTATTTT
TRBJ1-1,TRBV7-8,-,-,CASKQGLVNTEAFF,TGTGCCAGCAAGCAGGGGCTGGTGAACACTGAAGCTTTCTTT
TRBJ2-3,TRBV30,-,-,CAWSVYGTTDTQYF,TGTGCCTGGAGTGTTTACGGGACAACAGATACGCAGTATTTT
TRBJ1-3,TRBV7-8,-,TRBD1,CASSSRDSESTIYF,TGTGCCAGCAGCTCCCGGGACAGCGAGAGCACCATATATTTT
TRBJ2-3,TRBV5-6,once,-,CASSLFRPDTQYF,TGTGCCAGCAGCTTGTTTCGTCCAGATACGCAGTATTTT
TRBJ1-5,TRBV20-1,-,-,CSANSGSAQHF,TGCAGTGCTAATTCAGGGTCGGCCCAGCATTTT
TRBJ2-5,TRBV7-8,-,TRBD2,CASSLFLLAGVGETQYF,TGTGCCAGCAGCTTATTTCTACTAGCGGGAGTGGGGGAGACCCAGTACTTC
TRBJ2-7,TRBV30,-,-,CAWSLPPGRIQYF,TGTGCCTGGAGTCTCCCCCCGGGACGGATCCAGTACTTC
TRBJ1-4,TRBV6-5,-,-,CASSYGLTTNEKLFF,TGTGCCAGCAGTTACGGACTTACAACTAATGAAAAACTGTTTTTT
TRBJ1-2,TRBV29-1,few,TRBD1,CSARDRRANYGYTF,TGCAGCGCCCGGGACAGGCGAGCTAACTATGGCTACACCTTC
TRBJ2-7,TRBV28,-,-,CAIEGVYEQYF,TGTGCCATCGAAGGCGTCTACGAGCAGTACTTC
TRBJ2-3,TRBV10-3,-,TRBD2,CAISESTSGRALPPDTQYF,TGTGCCATCAGTGAGTCGACTAGCGGGAGGGCCCTACCTCCAGATACGCAGTATTTT
TRBJ1-3,TRBV4-3,-,-,CASSQDLRGGNTIYF,TGCGCCAGCAGCCAAGATCTTAGAGGAGGAAACACCATATATTTT